This entry concerns a single T cell receptor beta chain. Its target is unknown. The data belong to a study of T cell responses to AZD1222 COVID-19 vaccine. This CDR3 contains 12 residues. The V gene's germline CDR1 is SGHKS and CDR2 YYEKEE (reference sequence). V lost 6 bases, J lost 6 bases, and 9 bases lay in between. The table came from immunoSEQ multiplex PCR; TCRdb's copy has only in-frame clones and leaves some out. Among around 160,000 clones, about 93% were seen once, and the ten largest hold 1.9%. Notes on the study in general: Vaccine-related CD4 TCRs covered spike, predominating at 160-218 and 743-854.

Specimen: peripheral blood, collected on day 0 of AZD1222 vaccination. This receptor was taken from an adult in good health. This rearrangement joins TRBV5-5 to TRBJ2-2; D gene unclear. The CDR3 nucleotides are TGTGCCAGCATCCCTAGGTCCGGGGAGCTGTTTTTT. Encoded protein: CASIPRSGELFF. Drawing the rest from reference TRBV5-5 and TRBJ2-2, the complete variable domain is DAGVTQSPTHLIKTRGQQVTLRCSPISGHKSVSWYQQVLGQGPQFIFQYYEKEERGRGNFPDRFSARQFPNYSSELNVNALLLGDSALYLCASIPRSGELFFGEGSRLTVL.